This T cell receptor beta chain stems from a study of blood T cell repertoires in COVID-19. Study summary: From the United States, Italy and Spain came samples of acute and convalescent COVID-19. Sources were T cells, B-cell-depleted T cells, or PBMCs; the material itself was cDNA or gDNA.

In its sample, this clone was seen a few times. Produced via immunoSEQ multiplex PCR; TCRdb's table is partial and in-frame only. This sample has roughly 180,000 clones, with 85% to 90% found just once. There are 15 residues in the CDR3. Looked up from germline, CDR1 is LNHNV and CDR2 is YYDKDF (reference sequence). The ends lost 3 bases at V and 6 bases at J; junction bases unmatched: 6. The clonotype was recovered from a woman aged 55-75 years with acute or convalescent COVID-19. The V and J genes are TRBV15 and TRBJ2-7; 12 bases are a match to TRBD1. What was sequenced was peripheral blood. This CDR3 is CATSRAGTGGGEQYF. For the CDR3, the DNA is TGTGCCACCAGCAGGGCCGGGACAGGGGGCGGCGAGCAGTACTTC.